This TCR beta chain was sequenced during a study of regulatory and conventional T cells in breast cancer. Germline CDR1 is SGHTA and CDR2 is FQGTGA. This CDR3 is 14 amino acids long. TCRdb reprocessed the PCR reads with MiXCR, giving one entry per CDR3 protein. The profile shows 9,900 or so distinct CDR3 sequences, about a third of them singletons. Remarks on this clonotype: The junction shows a germline mismatch at one end, possibly a read error.

The sequenced sample was conventional T cells from blood. The rearrangement links TRBV7-3 to TRBJ1-6; a weak D match, TRBD1 (5 bases). The sequence was obtained from a male donor in good health. In DNA, the CDR3 is TGTGCCAGCAGCCTTCGGGGCTCTAATTCATCCCTCCACTTC. Its protein is CASSLRGSNSSLHF. Using reference TRBV7-3 and TRBJ1-6 for the parts outside the CDR3, the full variable domain is GAGVSQTPSNKVTEKGKYVELRCDPISGHTALYWYRQSLGQGPEFLIYFQGTGAADDSGLPNDRFFAVRPEGSVSTLKIQRTERGDSAVYLCASSLRGSNSSLHFGNGTRLTVT.